This T cell receptor (beta chain) was observed in a study of OX40 agonist ivuxolimab in advanced cancers. Study background: The study reported partial responses in three patients: one hepatocellular carcinoma, two cutaneous melanoma.

At baseline, cycle 4 day 1, and cycle 7 day 1, blood was sampled. The CDR3 has 15 amino acids. The V end was cut by 4 bases, the J end by 2 bases, with 9 bases between. Germline V lookup: CDR1 MNHEY, CDR2 SMNVEV (reference sequence). The assay was immunoSEQ multiplex PCR, and TCRdb's table has in-frame clones only and misses some. The sample records some 50,000 clones, around 86% being singletons. Worth noting for this clone: Its matching antigen is unknown.

Study-wide findings and caveats: The study found that CD8+ T cells averaged more expanded clones than CD4+. The study found among the lowest clonal expansion in partial responders at 0.1-3.0 mg/kg.

The clonotype originates from an adult with an advanced solid tumor such as melanoma, head and neck, liver or kidney cancer. Specimen: CD4+ or CD8+ T cells sorted from blood, collected in a trial of the OX40 agonist ivuxolimab. The chain recombines TRBV27 with TRBJ2-6; perhaps TRBD1 as D (6 bases). The CDR3 DNA follows: TGTGCCAGCAGTTCCCCAGGGGCTGGGGCCAACGTCCTGACTTTC. Its translation: CASSSPGAGANVLTF.